These T cell receptor beta chains were read from a single sample in a study of T-cell reconstitution after alpha-beta-depleted transplantation in children. In TCRdb, the PCR reads were re-called with MiXCR into one record per CDR3 protein. The sample includes around 440,000 distinct CDR3 sequences, 15% to 20% seen only once; the top ten take around 28%. The source material was PBMCs, mostly from graft donor cells, sampled 360 days after TCRalphabeta/CD19-depleted stem cell transplant. All receptors come from a boy under two years old who had a stem cell transplant for Wiskott-Aldrich syndrome, so the T cells may come from the graft donor. Both conserved end residues are part of each CDR3. A D gene is named only where the DNA matches it firmly. Some rows have no size entry. The others give once, few or many, or a class for an expanded clone.

J | V | size | D | CDR3 | DNA
TRBJ2-5 | TRBV3-1 | . | . | CASSQPHGKTGHPLF | TGTGCCAGCAGCCAACCCCACGGGAAGACAGGCCACCCTCTCTTC
TRBJ2-7 | TRBV6-1 | . | . | CASSPLTGPAQYF | TGTGCCAGCTCTCCTCTGACAGGTCCCGCGCAGTACTTC
TRBJ2-3 | TRBV5-1 | . | . | CASKTMGTDTQYF | TGCGCCAGCAAGACAATGGGCACAGATACGCAGTATTTT
TRBJ2-5 | TRBV5-5 | few | . | CASSAGVQETQYF | TGTGCCAGTAGCGCCGGGGTGCAAGAGACCCAGTACTTC
TRBJ2-5 | TRBV5-1 | . | . | CASSSGQGNYQETQYF | TGCGCCAGCAGCTCGGGACAAGGGAACTACCAAGAGACCCAGTACTTC
TRBJ2-1 | TRBV20-1 | few | TRBD2 | CSAPGTFSGSGSYNEQFF | TGCAGTGCCCCTGGGACCTTTAGCGGGAGCGGATCCTACAATGAGCAGTTCTTC
TRBJ2-5 | TRBV29-1 | many | . | CSVVTVQETQYF | TGCAGCGTTGTGACGGTTCAAGAGACCCAGTACTTC
TRBJ1-2 | TRBV19 | few | . | CASSMRGSNYGYTF | TGTGCCAGTAGTATGAGAGGGTCGAACTATGGCTACACCTTC
TRBJ2-1 | TRBV5-1 | many | . | CASSPLGGSYNEQFF | TGTGCCAGCAGTCCTCTAGGAGGATCCTACAATGAGCAGTTCTTC
TRBJ2-3 | TRBV7-9 | many | TRBD2 | CASSSGLAGTDTQYF | TGTGCCAGCAGCTCCGGACTAGCGGGGACAGATACGCAGTATTTT
TRBJ2-3 | TRBV7-9 | few | TRBD2 | CASSFPGTSATDTQYF | TGTGCCAGCAGCTTCCCCGGGACTAGCGCCACAGATACGCAGTATTTT
TRBJ1-2 | TRBV14 | . | . | CASSQLPGRYGYTF | TGTGCCAGCAGCCAACTTCCGGGGAGGTATGGCTACACCTTC
TRBJ2-7 | TRBV2 | . | . | CASSKTGTSEEQYF | TGTGCCAGCAGCAAAACCGGGACTTCGGAAGAGCAGTACTTC
TRBJ2-1 | TRBV3-1 | few | TRBD2 | CASNPSGGGSYNEQFF | TGTGCCAGCAATCCTAGCGGGGGGGGATCCTACAATGAGCAGTTCTTC
TRBJ1-5 | TRBV19 | few | . | CASSSGNGHQPQHF | TGTGCCAGTAGTTCCGGGAATGGCCATCAGCCCCAGCATTTT
TRBJ2-5 | TRBV18 | few | . | CASSPKDRQETQYF | TGTGCCAGCTCACCGAAGGACAGACAAGAGACCCAGTACTTC
TRBJ2-7 | TRBV7-6 | few | TRBD1 | CASSLRGTGIYEQYF | TGTGCCAGCAGCTTAAGGGGGACAGGGATCTACGAGCAGTACTTC
TRBJ2-5 | TRBV5-1 | . | TRBD1 | CASSWGQTQETQYF | TGCGCCAGCAGCTGGGGACAGACCCAAGAGACCCAGTACTTC
TRBJ2-1 | TRBV12-3/TRBV12-4 | few | . | CASSTRIVEQFF | TGTGCCAGCAGCACTAGGATTGTTGAGCAGTTCTTC
TRBJ2-1 | TRBV29-1 | . | . | CSVADSSNEQFF | TGCAGCGTTGCTGACAGCTCCAATGAGCAGTTCTTC
TRBJ2-3 | TRBV7-2 | few | TRBD2 | CASSLLAGEGTQYF | TGTGCCAGCAGCCTACTAGCGGGAGAGGGTACGCAGTATTTT
TRBJ2-1 | TRBV20-1 | few | . | CSASPAVAEQFF | TGCAGTGCTAGTCCCGCCGTAGCGGAGCAGTTCTTC
TRBJ2-4 | TRBV4-1 | few | . | CASSHVQGGRNIQYF | TGCGCCAGCAGCCATGTACAGGGTGGGAGAAACATTCAGTACTTC
TRBJ2-1 | TRBV10-2 | . | . | CASIGRYNEQFF | TGCGCCAGCATCGGACGTTACAATGAGCAGTTCTTC
TRBJ2-1 | TRBV12-3/TRBV12-4 | many | TRBD2 | CASRKLAGGYNEQFF | TGTGCCAGCAGAAAGCTAGCGGGAGGGTACAATGAGCAGTTCTTC
TRBJ1-1 | TRBV5-5 | few | . | CASSRFTENTEAFF | TGTGCCAGCAGCCGTTTCACCGAGAACACTGAAGCTTTCTTT
TRBJ2-7 | TRBV6-1 | . | . | CASSPGRGKWNEQYF | TGTGCCAGCAGTCCCGGCAGGGGCAAGTGGAACGAGCAGTACTTC
TRBJ2-5 | TRBV29-1 | . | . | CSVEDRLGLDQYF | TGCAGCGTTGAAGATCGGCTAGGGTTGGACCAGTACTTC
TRBJ2-7 | TRBV3-1 | . | . | CASSQEGVLHYEQYF | TGTGCCAGCAGCCAAGAGGGGGTACTACACTACGAGCAGTACTTC
TRBJ1-1 | TRBV27 | . | TRBD1 | CASSPRTGLNTEAFF | TGTGCCAGCAGTCCCAGGACAGGGCTGAACACTGAAGCTTTCTTT
TRBJ2-1 | TRBV29-1 | few | . | CSAGYYNEQFF | TGCAGCGCCGGCTACTACAATGAGCAGTTCTTC
TRBJ2-3 | TRBV5-1 | few | TRBD1 | CASSFEDRTPQVTQYF | TGCGCCAGCAGCTTCGAGGACAGGACTCCCCAGGTTACGCAGTATTTT
TRBJ2-2 | TRBV9 | . | TRBD2 | CASSVGTSGLGGELFF | TGTGCCAGCAGCGTAGGAACTAGCGGCCTAGGGGGGGAGCTGTTTTTT
TRBJ1-5 | TRBV4-1 | . | . | CASSQVRFNQPQHF | TGCGCCAGCAGCCAGGTTCGGTTCAATCAGCCCCAGCATTTT
TRBJ2-5 | TRBV29-1 | . | TRBD2 | CSASRLAGGPQETQYF | TGCAGCGCCAGCCGACTAGCGGGAGGGCCCCAAGAGACCCAGTACTTC
TRBJ2-3 | TRBV6-5 | few | . | CASSYTASSPDTQYF | TGTGCCAGCAGTTATACGGCTAGCTCGCCAGATACGCAGTATTTT
TRBJ2-3 | TRBV5-1 | few | TRBD2 | CASREFGLAGPKRHTQYF | TGCGCCAGCAGGGAATTTGGGCTAGCGGGCCCAAAGAGACACACGCAGTATTTT
TRBJ2-4 | TRBV29-1 | . | . | CSVEDREGRNIQYF | TGCAGCGTTGAGGACAGGGAGGGTAGAAACATTCAGTACTTC
TRBJ2-5 | TRBV25-1 | . | . | CASSPVASQETQYF | TGTGCCAGCAGTCCCGTAGCTTCGCAAGAGACCCAGTACTTC
TRBJ1-3 | TRBV7-9 | once | . | CASRDSSSGNTIYF | TGTGCCAGCCGGGACTCAAGCTCTGGAAACACCATATATTTT
TRBJ2-5 | TRBV11-2 | . | . | CASSLDNPRRKRQETQYF | TGTGCCAGCAGCTTAGACAACCCCCGGAGAAAACGGCAAGAGACCCAGTACTTC
TRBJ2-7 | TRBV25-1 | few | TRBD2 | CASSGSTSGSSIEQYF | TGTGCCAGCAGTGGGTCTACTAGCGGGAGCAGCATCGAGCAGTACTTC
TRBJ2-7 | TRBV12-3/TRBV12-4 | many | . | CASSLERPYEQYF | TGTGCCAGCAGTTTAGAGCGTCCTTACGAGCAGTACTTC
TRBJ2-7 | TRBV7-2 | . | . | CASSLNWKSSYEQYF | TGTGCCAGCAGCTTAAACTGGAAGAGCTCCTACGAGCAGTACTTC
TRBJ1-1 | TRBV5-6 | few | TRBD1 | CASSLGDRWFGGEAFF | TGTGCCAGCAGCTTGGGGGACAGGTGGTTTGGGGGTGAAGCTTTCTTT
TRBJ2-6 | TRBV5-1 | once | TRBD2 | CASSLTPGGISGANVLTF | TGCGCCAGCAGCTTGACGCCGGGGGGAATCTCTGGGGCCAACGTCCTGACTTTC
TRBJ2-3 | TRBV29-1 | . | . | CSVLGGRRKGTDTQYF | TGCAGCGTCCTTGGGGGGAGGAGGAAAGGCACAGATACGCAGTATTTT
TRBJ2-7 | TRBV20-1 | . | TRBD2 | CSAKLAGSSYEQYF | TGCAGTGCTAAACTAGCGGGAAGCTCCTACGAGCAGTACTTC
TRBJ2-7 | TRBV5-1 | . | . | CASSLGDKSSYEQYF | TGCGCCAGCAGCTTGGGGGACAAAAGCTCCTACGAGCAGTACTTC
TRBJ2-4 | TRBV7-2 | few | . | CASSLLAGRRGNIQYF | TGTGCCAGCAGCTTATTGGCAGGACGGCGCGGAAACATTCAGTACTTC
TRBJ2-7 | TRBV29-1 | many | . | CSVGAASYEQYF | TGCAGCGTTGGCGCCGCCTCCTACGAGCAGTACTTC
TRBJ1-4 | TRBV20-1 | once | . | CSALGDRTNEKLFF | TGCAGTGCTTTGGGTGACAGGACTAATGAAAAACTGTTTTTT
TRBJ2-7 | TRBV6-1 | . | TRBD1 | CASRMGQVSYEQYF | TGTGCCAGCAGGATGGGACAGGTCTCCTACGAGCAGTACTTC